The 14 T cell receptor beta chains below come from one sample, sequenced in a study of T cell responses to AZD1222 COVID-19 vaccine. The protocol was immunoSEQ multiplex PCR, while the TCRdb copy is restricted to in-frame clones and leaves out a portion. The sample records 140,000 to 150,000 clones, over 85% being singletons. The starting material was peripheral blood, obtained on day 0 of AZD1222 vaccination. The receptor set was obtained from an adult in good health.

V gene TRBV6-5 combines with J gene TRBJ1-3; D is uncertain. The germline V and J ends were trimmed by 2 bases and 0 bases, with 11 bases remaining between them. The CDR3 totals 16 residues. CDR1 MNHEY and CDR2 SVGAGI come from the germline V gene. The CDR3 region is CASSYDKTPSGNTIYF. CDR3 bases: TGTGCCAGCAGTTACGACAAGACCCCCTCTGGAAACACCATATATTTT.

The chain joins TRBV5-8 to TRBJ1-5; D not resolved. V lost 4 bases and J lost 0, with 11 bases in between. CDR3 length equals 15 residues. Germline-derived CDR1 and CDR2 are SGHTS and YDEGEE. This CDR3 is CASSHRSYSNQPQHF. As DNA, the CDR3 is TGTGCCAGCAGCCACCGGAGCTATAGCAATCAGCCCCAGCATTTT.

Written as DNA, the CDR3 is TGTGCCAGCAGTTACTCTTCGACAGGCTTCTCCTACGAGCAGTACTTC. The encoded protein is CASSYSSTGFSYEQYF. The V and J genes are TRBV6-5 and TRBJ2-7; D perhaps matches TRBD1 (6 bases). This CDR3 region has 16 residues. CDR1 is MNHEY, CDR2 SVGAGI, per germline. V was trimmed by 0 bases and J by 0 bases, leaving 12 bases between them.

This CDR3 reads CASGLVVRNPLYLYGYTF. CDR3 bases: TGTGCTAGTGGTTTGGTAGTAAGGAATCCCCTTTATCTCTATGGCTACACCTTC. V and J are TRBV12-5 and TRBJ1-2; D not certain. In germline, CDR1 is LGHNT, CDR2 FRNRAP. CDR3 size: 18 residues. V was cut by 0 bases and J by 4 bases, with 21 bases left in between. Using reference TRBV12-5 and TRBJ1-2 for the parts outside the CDR3, the full variable domain is DARVTQTPRHKVTEMGQEVTMRCQPILGHNTVFWYRQTMMQGLELLAYFRNRAPLDDSGMPKDRFSAEMPDATLATLKIQPSEPRDSAVYFCASGLVVRNPLYLYGYTFGSGTRLTVV.

V gene TRBV5-1 combines with J gene TRBJ2-7, with D possibly matching TRBD2 (6 bases). The CDR3 is made up of 18 amino acids. Germline V gene lookup returns CDR1 SGHRS and CDR2 YFSETQ. Between the trimmed V and J ends, which lost 4 bases and 1 base, there was a span of 24 bases. CDR3 nucleotides: TGCGCCAGCAGCCTACTTTCGGAGGGACTCCCCTGGTCCTACGAGCAGTACTTC. Encoded protein: CASSLLSEGLPWSYEQYF. The full variable domain, in which reference TRBV5-1 and TRBJ2-7 provide the parts outside the CDR3, is KAGVTQTPRYLIKTRGQQVTLSCSPISGHRSVSWYQQTPGQGLQFLFEYFSETQRNKGNFPGRFSGRQFSNSRSEMNVSTLELGDSALYLCASSLLSEGLPWSYEQYFGPGTRLTVT.

CDR3 sequence (DNA): TGTGCCAGCAGTTTAATTCGCCCCCAGGGGTTAAGGACAGATACGCAGTATTTT. This translates into CASSLIRPQGLRTDTQYF. This chain connects TRBV27 to TRBJ2-3; possible D gene TRBD1, 6 bases. V lost 2 bases and J 3 bases, leaving 21 bases between the germline ends. The CDR3 consists of 18 residues. Germline CDR1 and CDR2: MNHEY and SMNVEV (reference sequence).

The V and J genes are TRBV29-1 and TRBJ2-2, with a tentative D call TRBD1 (7 bases). Trimming removed 6 bases from V and 6 bases from J, with 17 bases in between. CDR1 and CDR2 from the germline V gene are SQVTM and ANQGSEA. The CDR3 is 14 amino acids. The CDR3 nucleotides read TGCAGCGTCGGCAGGGGGGCAGGGGCCGGGGAGCTGTTTTTT. The encoded protein is CSVGRGAGAGELFF.

The chain recombines TRBV5-1 with TRBJ2-5; D is perhaps TRBD1 (5 bases). V lost 4 bases and J 4 bases, leaving 14 bases between the germline ends. Germline V gives CDR1 SGHRS, CDR2 YFSETQ. This CDR3 is built from 14 residues. The CDR3 coding sequence is TGCGCCAGCAGCACCGGACATATCGCAGAGACCCAGTACTTC. Protein sequence: CASSTGHIAETQYF.

This clone was detected only once. The J gene is TRBJ1-6, the V gene TRBV7-9, with D perhaps TRBD1 (5 bases). Germline lookup yields CDR1 SEHNR and CDR2 FQNEAQ (reference sequence). The CDR3 covers 16 residues. V lost 2 bases and J 5 bases, leaving 13 bases between the germline ends. The CDR3 DNA reads as TGTGCCAGCAGCTTACGTGGCAGGGACGATAATTCACCCCTCCACTTT. This translates into CASSLRGRDDNSPLHF.

Written as DNA, the CDR3 is TGTGCCACCCGGGACGATTTGGACACTGAAGCTTTCTTT. Protein product: CATRDDLDTEAFF. V usage is TRBV2 and J usage is TRBJ1-1; a weak D match, TRBD1 (5 bases). The ends were cut back, 10 bases at V and 3 bases at J, with 15 bases in the middle. Germline V gives CDR1 SNHLY, CDR2 FYNNEI. There are 13 residues in the CDR3.

The rearrangement uses TRBV7-2 and TRBJ2-2; no definite D call. The germline V and J ends were trimmed by 4 bases and 1 base, with 10 bases remaining between them. The CDR3 runs to 15 residues. The germline CDR1 and CDR2 sequences are SGHTA and FQGNSA. Here the CDR3 DNA reads TGTGCCAGCAGCTCCCGACGGCAGAACACCGGGGAGCTGTTTTTT. Translating it yields CASSSRRQNTGELFF.

The V gene is TRBV2, the J gene TRBJ1-5; D possibly corresponds to TRBD1 (5 bases). The V and J ends lost 3 bases and 6 bases respectively, with 15 bases between them. In germline, CDR1 is SNHLY, CDR2 FYNNEI. The length of the CDR3 is 15 residues. For the CDR3, the DNA is TGTGCCAGCAGTGACCGAGGGGTTACGGGTCAGCCCCAGCATTTT. Residues: CASSDRGVTGQPQHF.

The V call is TRBV5-1, the J call TRBJ2-3; D perhaps matches TRBD1 (5 bases). The germline V and J ends were trimmed by 7 bases and 3 bases, with 12 bases remaining between them. From germline, CDR1 is SGHRS and CDR2 YFSETQ. CDR3 length: 13 amino acids. CDR3 loop: CASSSAGTDTQYF. The CDR3, as DNA: TGCGCCAGCTCTTCGGCAGGGACAGATACGCAGTATTTT.

The rearrangement links TRBV15 to TRBJ2-7, with D possibly TRBD1 on 6 matching bases. There are 13 residues in the CDR3. CDR1 is LNHNV and CDR2 is YYDKDF in the germline V gene (reference sequence). V was shortened by 0 bases and J by 3 bases, with 6 bases between the two germline ends. The CDR3 bases are TGTGCCACCAGCAGAGAGACAGGCTACGAGCAGTACTTC. Protein: CATSRETGYEQYF. Based on the CDR3 plus reference TRBV15 and TRBJ2-7, the full variable domain is DAMVIQNPRYQVTQFGKPVTLSCSQTLNHNVMYWYQQKSSQAPKLLFHYYDKDFNNEADTPDNFQSRRPNTSFCFLDIRSPGLGDTAMYLCATSRETGYEQYFGPGTRLTVT.